This T cell receptor beta chain was sequenced in a study of cytomegalovirus exposure and HLA in healthy donors. PCR amplification relied on 60 Vbeta primers (plus 13 Jbeta primers). The repertoire was sequenced with immunoSEQ multiplex PCR; TCRdb's copy has only in-frame clones and lacks some. The sample holds 90,000 to 120,000 clones, more than 60% seen once. With regard to this clone: Its target is not known.

This CDR3 is built from 16 residues. Germline CDR1 SGHDT, CDR2 YYEEEE. Trimming took 3 bases from V and 5 from J; bases not matched to a gene: 11. Study outcomes and limitations: In a later analysis, HLA-associated TCR beta chains were more clonally expanded than equally common others. Presence/absence analyses assumed roughly uniform sequencing depth across donors, which may not hold.

The receptor's source is a female donor in good health and CMV-seropositive. This chain joins TRBV5-6 and TRBJ2-7; TRBD1 agrees at 10 bases. The source material was PBMCs. CDR3 sequence: CASSSIRDRGSHEQYF. The DNA for the CDR3 is TGTGCCAGCAGCTCGATCCGGGACAGGGGTAGCCACGAGCAGTACTTC. Complete variable domain (other parts from reference TRBV5-6 and TRBJ2-7): DAGVTQSPTHLIKTRGQQVTLRCSPKSGHDTVSWYQQALGQGPQFIFQYYEEEERQRGNFPDRFSGHQFPNYSSELNVNALLLGDSALYLCASSSIRDRGSHEQYFGPGTRLTVT.